The rows below give T cell receptor beta chains drawn from one sample of a study of PD-1 blockade in classical Hodgkin lymphoma. Profiling relied on immunoSEQ multiplex PCR, and the TCRdb table lists in-frame clones only, not all of them. The sample includes about 19,000 clones, more than 65% of them seen just once. The material sequenced was peripheral blood mononuclear cells (PBMCs), taken before the fourth cycle of nivolumab. The receptors were gathered from a human donor with classical Hodgkin lymphoma. Both conserved end residues are part of each CDR3. The D gene is left open where the match is weak. Where a row states a size, it is once, few, many or the class of an expanded clone; other rows omit it.

d_gene: .; abundance: .; v_gene: TRBV5-5; j_gene: TRBJ2-6; CDR3aa: CASSLNGPLSGANVLTF; CDR3nt: TGTGCCAGCAGCTTAAACGGTCCCCTCTCTGGGGCCAACGTCCTGACTTTC
d_gene: .; abundance: .; v_gene: TRBV28; j_gene: TRBJ1-1; CDR3aa: CASSLLINTEAFF; CDR3nt: TGTGCCAGCAGTTTATTGATAAACACTGAAGCTTTCTTT
d_gene: .; abundance: .; v_gene: TRBV5-4; j_gene: TRBJ1-1; CDR3aa: CASSPLTGSNTEAFF; CDR3nt: TGTGCCAGCAGCCCACTGACAGGCTCGAACACTGAAGCTTTCTTT
d_gene: TRBD1; abundance: .; v_gene: TRBV28; j_gene: TRBJ2-7; CDR3aa: CASSSGTGPYEQYF; CDR3nt: TGTGCCAGCAGTTCCGGGACAGGCCCCTACGAGCAGTACTTC
d_gene: .; abundance: .; v_gene: TRBV27; j_gene: TRBJ2-4; CDR3aa: CASSGGRGPNIQYF; CDR3nt: TGTGCCAGCAGTGGGGGGAGAGGGCCAAACATTCAGTACTTC
d_gene: .; abundance: once; v_gene: TRBV15; j_gene: TRBJ2-1; CDR3aa: CATSRDSAFGDEQFF; CDR3nt: TGTGCCACCAGCAGAGATTCGGCTTTCGGGGATGAGCAGTTCTTC
d_gene: .; abundance: .; v_gene: TRBV6-6; j_gene: TRBJ1-5; CDR3aa: CASRFDIRSNQPQHF; CDR3nt: TGTGCCAGCAGGTTCGACATTCGTAGCAATCAGCCCCAGCATTTT
d_gene: TRBD1; abundance: .; v_gene: TRBV29-1; j_gene: TRBJ2-7; CDR3aa: CSVTGTGTYEQYF; CDR3nt: TGCAGCGTTACCGGGACAGGAACCTACGAGCAGTACTTC
d_gene: .; abundance: .; v_gene: TRBV7-2; j_gene: TRBJ2-2; CDR3aa: CASSLEQLNTGELFF; CDR3nt: TGTGCCAGCAGCTTAGAGCAGTTAAACACCGGGGAGCTGTTTTTT
d_gene: .; abundance: .; v_gene: TRBV6-5; j_gene: TRBJ2-2; CDR3aa: CASSYLRPSNTGELFF; CDR3nt: TGTGCCAGCAGTTATCTCCGGCCCTCGAACACCGGGGAGCTGTTTTTT
d_gene: .; abundance: .; v_gene: TRBV7-9; j_gene: TRBJ1-1; CDR3aa: CASSLVTANTEAFF; CDR3nt: TGTGCCAGCAGCTTAGTAACCGCGAACACTGAAGCTTTCTTT
d_gene: TRBD1; abundance: .; v_gene: TRBV9; j_gene: TRBJ1-3; CDR3aa: CASSSWDSPLPGNTIYF; CDR3nt: TGTGCCAGCAGCAGTTGGGACAGTCCCCTTCCTGGAAACACCATATATTTT
d_gene: TRBD1; abundance: .; v_gene: TRBV19; j_gene: TRBJ2-6; CDR3aa: CASSWSETGGFGPGANVLTF; CDR3nt: TGTGCCAGTAGTTGGTCTGAAACAGGGGGCTTTGGGCCTGGGGCCAACGTCCTGACTTTC
d_gene: .; abundance: once; v_gene: TRBV6-1; j_gene: TRBJ2-6; CDR3aa: CASTRARSGANVLTF; CDR3nt: TGTGCCAGCACTCGGGCGCGCTCTGGGGCCAACGTCCTGACTTTC
d_gene: TRBD1; abundance: .; v_gene: TRBV27; j_gene: TRBJ2-5; CDR3aa: CASSLSAGGGLETQYF; CDR3nt: TGTGCCAGCAGTTTATCGGCAGGGGGTGGGCTGGAGACCCAGTACTTC
d_gene: .; abundance: .; v_gene: TRBV7-2; j_gene: TRBJ1-6; CDR3aa: CASSLSGNSPLHF; CDR3nt: TGTGCCAGCAGCTTATCGGGGAATTCACCCCTCCACTTT
d_gene: .; abundance: few; v_gene: TRBV19; j_gene: TRBJ1-5; CDR3aa: CASSILTLPQHF; CDR3nt: TGTGCCAGTAGTATTTTGACATTGCCCCAGCATTTT
d_gene: .; abundance: .; v_gene: TRBV10-1; j_gene: TRBJ2-2; CDR3aa: CASSQGSGTGELFF; CDR3nt: TGCGCCAGCAGCCAGGGATCAGGTACCGGGGAGCTGTTTTTT
d_gene: TRBD1; abundance: .; v_gene: TRBV7-9; j_gene: TRBJ1-1; CDR3aa: CASRAGTANTEAFF; CDR3nt: TGTGCCAGCAGAGCCGGGACAGCCAACACTGAAGCTTTCTTT
d_gene: TRBD2; abundance: once; v_gene: TRBV7-9; j_gene: TRBJ2-1; CDR3aa: CASSYVAGENNEQFF; CDR3nt: TGTGCCAGCAGCTACGTAGCGGGAGAAAACAATGAGCAGTTCTTC
d_gene: .; abundance: .; v_gene: TRBV7-2; j_gene: TRBJ2-2; CDR3aa: CASSLAGNTGELFF; CDR3nt: TGTGCCAGCAGCTTAGCCGGGAACACCGGGGAGCTGTTTTTT
d_gene: .; abundance: .; v_gene: TRBV28; j_gene: TRBJ1-1; CDR3aa: CASSSAGRAETEAFF; CDR3nt: TGTGCCAGCAGTTCCGCTGGCAGGGCGGAAACTGAAGCTTTCTTT
d_gene: TRBD1; abundance: .; v_gene: TRBV7-9; j_gene: TRBJ2-5; CDR3aa: CASSLAGQVGETQYF; CDR3nt: TGTGCCAGCAGCTTAGCTGGACAGGTAGGAGAGACCCAGTACTTC
d_gene: .; abundance: .; v_gene: TRBV4-3; j_gene: TRBJ2-1; CDR3aa: CASRPDVGVTYDEQFF; CDR3nt: TGCGCCAGCAGGCCCGATGTCGGGGTAACTTACGATGAGCAGTTCTTC
d_gene: TRBD1; abundance: .; v_gene: TRBV5-1; j_gene: TRBJ1-1; CDR3aa: CASSYQGVHVNTEAFF; CDR3nt: TGCGCCAGCAGCTATCAGGGGGTACACGTGAACACTGAAGCTTTCTTT
d_gene: .; abundance: .; v_gene: TRBV25-1; j_gene: TRBJ1-2; CDR3aa: CASSESGNYGYTF; CDR3nt: TGTGCCAGCAGTGAATCAGGGAACTATGGCTACACCTTC
d_gene: .; abundance: few; v_gene: TRBV6-1; j_gene: TRBJ1-2; CDR3aa: CASSVTAGTLYGYTF; CDR3nt: TGTGCCAGCAGTGTAACCGCCGGGACGCTCTATGGCTACACCTTC
d_gene: .; abundance: .; v_gene: TRBV7-2; j_gene: TRBJ2-3; CDR3aa: CASSLGRGTPRDTQYF; CDR3nt: TGTGCCAGCAGCTTAGGTCGAGGGACGCCGAGGGATACGCAGTATTTT
d_gene: .; abundance: .; v_gene: TRBV5-6; j_gene: TRBJ2-2; CDR3aa: CASSWGGGANTGELFF; CDR3nt: TGTGCCAGCAGCTGGGGTGGGGGTGCGAACACCGGGGAGCTGTTTTTT
d_gene: .; abundance: .; v_gene: TRBV30; j_gene: TRBJ2-6; CDR3aa: CAWSPRGANVLTF; CDR3nt: TGTGCCTGGAGTCCCCGCGGGGCCAACGTCCTGACTTTC
d_gene: .; abundance: .; v_gene: TRBV28; j_gene: TRBJ1-2; CDR3aa: CASSPGRGWYYGYTF; CDR3nt: TGTGCCAGCAGCCCCGGCAGGGGTTGGTACTATGGCTACACCTTC
d_gene: TRBD1; abundance: .; v_gene: TRBV6-5; j_gene: TRBJ1-4; CDR3aa: CASRRTGKNEKLFF; CDR3nt: TGTGCCAGCAGAAGGACAGGGAAAAATGAAAAACTGTTTTTT
d_gene: .; abundance: .; v_gene: TRBV18; j_gene: TRBJ2-2; CDR3aa: CASSPLDSLGELFF; CDR3nt: TGTGCCAGCTCACCCCTGGACAGCCTCGGGGAGCTGTTTTTT
d_gene: .; abundance: once; v_gene: TRBV6-5; j_gene: TRBJ2-7; CDR3aa: CASSLLAGLISYEQYF; CDR3nt: TGTGCCAGCAGTTTATTGGCAGGTCTCATCTCCTACGAGCAGTACTTC
d_gene: TRBD1; abundance: few; v_gene: TRBV19; j_gene: TRBJ2-3; CDR3aa: CASSIGQGANTQYF; CDR3nt: TGTGCCAGTAGTATCGGCCAGGGGGCAAATACGCAGTATTTT
d_gene: TRBD2; abundance: .; v_gene: TRBV6-1; j_gene: TRBJ2-4; CDR3aa: CASRGLAGNIQYF; CDR3nt: TGTGCCAGCCGGGGACTAGCGGGAAACATTCAGTACTTC
d_gene: .; abundance: .; v_gene: TRBV19; j_gene: TRBJ1-5; CDR3aa: CASSMEGGWPQHF; CDR3nt: TGTGCCAGTAGTATGGAGGGAGGGTGGCCCCAGCATTTT
d_gene: TRBD2; abundance: .; v_gene: TRBV5-4; j_gene: TRBJ2-3; CDR3aa: CASSITLAGGADTQYF; CDR3nt: TGTGCCAGCAGCATCACACTAGCGGGGGGGGCAGATACGCAGTATTTT
d_gene: TRBD2; abundance: .; v_gene: TRBV28; j_gene: TRBJ2-3; CDR3aa: CASSPGGVATDTQYF; CDR3nt: TGTGCCAGCAGTCCCGGGGGGGTGGCCACAGATACGCAGTATTTT
d_gene: .; abundance: .; v_gene: TRBV4-3; j_gene: TRBJ2-5; CDR3aa: CASSPTWSQETQYF; CDR3nt: TGCGCCAGCAGCCCCACGTGGAGCCAAGAGACCCAGTACTTC
d_gene: .; abundance: .; v_gene: TRBV7-8; j_gene: TRBJ2-6; CDR3aa: CASSPLGQGANVLTF; CDR3nt: TGTGCCAGCAGCCCGTTGGGTCAAGGGGCCAACGTCCTGACTTTC
d_gene: .; abundance: .; v_gene: TRBV5-6; j_gene: TRBJ1-1; CDR3aa: CASSLGQVVRSAFF; CDR3nt: TGTGCCAGCAGCTTGGGACAGGTCGTCAGGTCTGCTTTCTTT
d_gene: TRBD1; abundance: .; v_gene: TRBV27; j_gene: TRBJ2-2; CDR3aa: CASSLFTGAGVGELFF; CDR3nt: TGTGCCAGCAGTTTATTTACAGGGGCCGGTGTCGGGGAGCTGTTTTTT
d_gene: TRBD1; abundance: .; v_gene: TRBV7-8; j_gene: TRBJ1-2; CDR3aa: CASSNWDSHGYTF; CDR3nt: TGTGCCAGCAGCAACTGGGACAGCCATGGCTACACCTTC
d_gene: .; abundance: .; v_gene: TRBV19; j_gene: TRBJ2-7; CDR3aa: CASSRNREMGYEQYF; CDR3nt: TGTGCCAGTAGTAGGAACAGGGAAATGGGGTACGAGCAGTACTTC
d_gene: .; abundance: .; v_gene: TRBV9; j_gene: TRBJ1-4; CDR3aa: CASSVGLGRGEKLFF; CDR3nt: TGTGCCAGCAGCGTAGGGTTGGGGCGCGGTGAAAAACTGTTTTTT
d_gene: .; abundance: .; v_gene: TRBV5-1; j_gene: TRBJ1-2; CDR3aa: CASSRVGELTYGYTF; CDR3nt: TGCGCCAGCAGCCGGGTAGGAGAATTGACCTATGGCTACACCTTC